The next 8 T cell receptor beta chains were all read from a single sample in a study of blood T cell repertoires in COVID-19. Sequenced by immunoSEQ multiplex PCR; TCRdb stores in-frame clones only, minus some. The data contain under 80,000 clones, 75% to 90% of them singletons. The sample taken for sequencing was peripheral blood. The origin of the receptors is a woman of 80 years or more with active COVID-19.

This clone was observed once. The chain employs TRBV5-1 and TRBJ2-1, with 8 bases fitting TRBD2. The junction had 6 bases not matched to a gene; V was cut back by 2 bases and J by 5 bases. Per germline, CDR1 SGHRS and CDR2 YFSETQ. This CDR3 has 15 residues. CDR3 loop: CASSFFGTRNNEQFF. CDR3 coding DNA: TGCGCCAGCAGCTTTTTCGGGACTAGAAACAATGAGCAGTTCTTC.

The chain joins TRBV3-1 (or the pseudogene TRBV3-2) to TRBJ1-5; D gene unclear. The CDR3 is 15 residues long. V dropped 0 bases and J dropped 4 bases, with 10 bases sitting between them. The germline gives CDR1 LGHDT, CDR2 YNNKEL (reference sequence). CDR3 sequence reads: CASSQDTGFNQPQHF. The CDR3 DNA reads TGTGCCAGCAGCCAAGACACGGGTTTTAATCAGCCCCAGCATTTT.

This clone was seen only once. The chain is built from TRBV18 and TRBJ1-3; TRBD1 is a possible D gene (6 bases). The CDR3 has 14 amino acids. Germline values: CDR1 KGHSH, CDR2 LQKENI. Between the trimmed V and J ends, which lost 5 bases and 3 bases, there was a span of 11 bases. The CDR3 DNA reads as TGTGCCAGCTCATTAGACAGGAGTGGAAACACCATATATTTT. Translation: CASSLDRSGNTIYF.

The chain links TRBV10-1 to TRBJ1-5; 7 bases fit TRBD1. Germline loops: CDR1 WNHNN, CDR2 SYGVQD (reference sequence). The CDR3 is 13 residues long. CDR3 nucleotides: TGCGGCAGACAGGGACCCTCAAATCAGCCCCAGCATTTT. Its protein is CGRQGPSNQPQHF.

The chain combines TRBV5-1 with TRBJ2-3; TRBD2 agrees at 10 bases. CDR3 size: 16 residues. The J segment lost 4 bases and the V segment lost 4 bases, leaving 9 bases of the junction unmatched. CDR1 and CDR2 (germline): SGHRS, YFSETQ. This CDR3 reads CASSTRTSGGSDTQYF. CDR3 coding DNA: TGCGCCAGCAGCACCCGGACTAGCGGAGGGTCAGATACGCAGTATTTT.

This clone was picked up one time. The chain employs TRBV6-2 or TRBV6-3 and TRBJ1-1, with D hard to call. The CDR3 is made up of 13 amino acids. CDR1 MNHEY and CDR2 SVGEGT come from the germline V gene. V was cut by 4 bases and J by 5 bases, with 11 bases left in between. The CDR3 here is CASSFGVWTEAFF. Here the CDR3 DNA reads TGTGCCAGCAGTTTCGGGGTGTGGACTGAAGCTTTCTTT.

The CDR3 region has the DNA TGTGCCAGCAGGCCCTTCGGACAGGGAGGTCAGCCCCAGCATTTT. It yields the protein CASRPFGQGGQPQHF. The gene calls are TRBV6-5 and TRBJ1-5, with TRBD1 matching 8 bases. CDR1 MNHEY and CDR2 SVGAGI come from the germline V gene. This CDR3 has 15 amino acids. The V and J ends lost 6 bases and 6 bases, in that order; junction bases with no gene match: 10.

The CDR3 spells CASSQIWGDVTKNIQYF. The CDR3 region has the DNA TGTGCCAGCAGCCAGATTTGGGGAGATGTGACCAAAAACATTCAGTACTTC. This chain uses TRBV14 with TRBJ2-4; TRBD2 might be the D (5 bases). V shed 3 bases and J shed 2 bases, with 17 bases lying between them. Germline CDR1 SGHDN, CDR2 FVKESK. This CDR3 is built from 17 residues.